These 28 T cell receptor beta chains were sequenced from one sample in a study of cytomegalovirus exposure and HLA in healthy donors. The PCR made use of 60 Vbeta and 13 Jbeta primers. Some clones are missing from TCRdb's copy, which holds only in-frame ones; the method was immunoSEQ multiplex PCR. The repertoire has over 100,000 clones, under 85% of them found once; the top ten carry about 8.4%. The material sequenced was PBMCs. These receptors came from a man between 35 and 55 years old in good health and CMV-seronegative.

The chain is built from TRBV2 and TRBJ1-2, with 8 bases identical to TRBD1. This CDR3 contains 12 residues. V dropped 6 bases and J dropped 4; count of bases not matched to a gene: 1. The germline CDR1 and CDR2 sequences are SNHLY and FYNNEI. This CDR3 reads CASRGTGYGYTF. The CDR3 nucleotides are TGTGCCAGCAGGGGGACAGGCTATGGCTACACCTTC.

J is TRBJ2-7 and V is TRBV28, with TRBD1 matching over 7 bases. Germline V gives CDR1 MDHEN, CDR2 SYDVKM. The CDR3 extends over 13 amino acids. V was pared by 6 bases and J by 2 bases, with 4 bases of the junction left unmatched. The CDR3 spells CASSRQGPYEQYF. CDR3 coding DNA: TGTGCCAGCAGCCGACAGGGTCCCTACGAGCAGTACTTC. The whole variable domain, remainder taken from reference TRBV28 and TRBJ2-7, is DVKVTQSSRYLVKRTGEKVFLECVQDMDHENMFWYRQDPGLGLRLIYFSYDVKMKEKGDIPEGYSVSREKKERFSLILESASTNQTSMYLCASSRQGPYEQYFGPGTRLTVT.

The chain employs TRBV7-2 and TRBJ2-1; D ambiguous. The V gene lost 6 bases and the J gene lost 5 bases, with 11 bases spanning the gap. This CDR3 is built from 13 residues. Germline CDR1 SGHTA, CDR2 FQGNSA. This chain's CDR3 is CASSLTRDNEQFF. In DNA form, the CDR3 reads TGTGCCAGCAGTCTCACTCGCGACAATGAGCAGTTCTTC.

The chain joins TRBV27 to TRBJ2-7, with a possible D match to TRBD1 (5 bases). The CDR3 is made up of 14 amino acids. CDR1 is MNHEY and CDR2 is SMNVEV in the germline V gene (reference sequence). With 0 bases removed from V and 3 bases from J, the gap between germline ends came to 9 bases. CDR3 protein: CASSLSPQGYEQYF. CDR3 sequence (DNA): TGTGCCAGCAGTTTATCGCCCCAGGGCTACGAGCAGTACTTC.

V is TRBV10-3 and J is TRBJ2-5; D is unresolved. The end of the DNA fits TRBJ2-7 better, so the J call may be wrong. Germline V gene data show CDR1 as ENHRY and CDR2 as SYGVKD. The CDR3 runs to 12 residues. The CDR3 sequence is CAISEVAYEQYF. For the CDR3, the DNA is TGTGCCATCAGTGAGGTCGCCTACGAGCAGTACTTC.

The chain uses TRBV7-2 and TRBJ1-6; 7 positions agree with TRBD1. The J segment lost 5 bases and the V segment lost 3 bases, leaving 7 bases of the junction unmatched. Looked up from germline, CDR1 is SGHTA and CDR2 is FQGNSA. The CDR3 runs 16 residues. CDR3 in DNA: TGTGCCAGCAGCTTCGGCAGGGGGGCCAATAATTCACCCCTCCACTTT. Translation gives CASSFGRGANNSPLHF.

CDR3 sequence: CASSFRGTEAFF. In DNA, the CDR3 is TGTGCCAGCAGTTTTCGGGGCACTGAAGCTTTCTTT. The chain joins TRBV27 to TRBJ1-1; D gene ambiguous. Trimming removed 3 bases from V and 4 bases from J, with 6 bases in between. Looked up from germline, CDR1 is MNHEY and CDR2 is SMNVEV (reference sequence). There are 12 residues in the CDR3.

The rearrangement uses TRBV4-2 and TRBJ2-7, with D perhaps matching TRBD1 (6 bases). CDR3 size: 15 residues. Trimming stripped 7 bases from V and 5 bases from J, with 21 bases between. Per the germline V gene, CDR1 is LGHNA and CDR2 is YNFKEQ. The CDR3 coding sequence is TGTGCCAGCATTGCCGGCCAGGGGTCTCCCCACGAGCAGTACTTC. Translating gives CASIAGQGSPHEQYF.

V and J are TRBV6-5 and TRBJ2-7, with D possibly being TRBD2 (5 bases). V was trimmed by 6 bases and J by 1 base, leaving 13 bases between them. The CDR3 loop spans 14 amino acids. Germline V lookup: CDR1 MNHEY, CDR2 SVGAGI. Written as DNA, the CDR3 is TGTGCCAGCAGACAAGCCGCGGGTTCCTACGAGCAGTACTTC. Translated: CASRQAAGSYEQYF.

The V gene is TRBV9, the J gene TRBJ1-2; 7 bases align to TRBD1. The CDR3 runs to 14 residues. Germline V lookup: CDR1 SGDLS, CDR2 YYNGEE. The J segment lost 9 bases and the V segment lost 4 bases, leaving 12 bases of the junction unmatched. CDR3 DNA sequence: TGTGCCAGCAGCCCTCCCCAGGGGGGATCCAGCTACACCTTC. This sequence encodes CASSPPQGGSSYTF.

The J gene is TRBJ1-1, the V gene TRBV7-2; weak D call: TRBD1 (6 bases). V was cut by 4 bases and J by 4 bases, with 16 bases left in between. The CDR3 contains 15 residues. Germline V gene data show CDR1 as SGHTA and CDR2 as FQGNSA. The CDR3 DNA reads as TGTGCCAGCAGCTCTACTTCGGGCAGGGGCACTGAAGCTTTCTTT. Protein: CASSSTSGRGTEAFF.

The chain carries TRBV13 and TRBJ2-1; 7 bases map to TRBD2. J lost 7 bases, V lost 8 bases, and 8 bases had no gene match. Germline CDR1 and CDR2: PRHDT and FYEKMQ (reference sequence). The CDR3 is 13 amino acids. CDR3 bases: TGTGCCAGCTTATGGGCGGGGGTTAATGAGCAGTTCTTC. Translation gives CASLWAGVNEQFF.

The rearrangement joins TRBV4-1 to TRBJ2-3; D uncertain. This CDR3 comprises 12 residues. The germline gives CDR1 MGHRA, CDR2 YSYEKL. Trimming took off 4 bases at V and 6 bases at J, with 8 bases between the two ends. The CDR3 loop is CASSPAQDTQYF. The CDR3 DNA sequence: TGCGCCAGCAGCCCCGCACAGGATACGCAGTATTTT.

This chain links TRBV5-4 with TRBJ1-3; D is ambiguous. The CDR3 sequence is 14 residues long. The germline V and J ends were trimmed by 4 bases and 13 bases, with 21 bases remaining between them. Germline values: CDR1 SGHNT, CDR2 YYREEE (reference sequence). As DNA, the CDR3 is TGTGCCAGCAGCGAGGAGGTCGGCAGGCCGACGATATATTTT. Protein sequence: CASSEEVGRPTIYF. The variable domain in full, completed from reference TRBV5-4 and TRBJ1-3, reads ETGVTQSPTHLIKTRGQQVTLRCSSQSGHNTVSWYQQALGQGPQFIFQYYREEENGRGNFPPRFSGLQFPNYSSELNVNALELDDSALYLCASSEEVGRPTIYFGEGSWLTVV.

The chain joins TRBV4-2 to TRBJ2-3; D remains unclear. Germline assignment: CDR1 LGHNA and CDR2 YNFKEQ. V lost 0 bases, J lost 2 bases, and 9 bases lay in between. The CDR3 has 15 residues. This CDR3 reads CASSQDLKYTDTQYF. Here the CDR3 DNA reads TGTGCCAGCAGCCAAGATCTAAAGTACACAGATACGCAGTATTTT.

The CDR3, as DNA: TGCAGCGCCACACTAGACGGGGGGCGTCTGGACGAGCAGTACTTC. Protein sequence: CSATLDGGRLDEQYF. J is TRBJ2-7 and V is TRBV29-1, with D possibly matching TRBD2 (7 bases). The CDR3 length is 15 residues. Trimming pared 7 bases from V and 5 bases from J, leaving 24 bases between. The germline CDR1 and CDR2 sequences are SQVTM and ANQGSEA.

The chain's CDR3 is CASSSQGWTGELFF. The CDR3 DNA is TGTGCCAGCAGCTCACAGGGTTGGACCGGGGAGCTGTTTTTT. V is TRBV7-3 and J is TRBJ2-2; possibly TRBD1 for D (6 bases). The CDR3 runs 14 residues. V lost 4 bases to trimming and J lost 5 bases, with 11 bases between them. In germline, CDR1 is SGHTA, CDR2 FQGTGA.

V gene TRBV21-1 combines with J gene TRBJ1-5. TRBV21-1 is given as a pseudogene. CDR3 length equals 15 residues. CDR3 DNA sequence: TGTGCCAGCCTTCCTGGAGGGCGGACCACCCATTCCCAGCATTTT. Residues: CASLPGGRTTHSQHF.

The chain couples TRBV5-1 to TRBJ2-3; 11 bases are shared with TRBD2. CDR1 is SGHRS and CDR2 is YFSETQ in the germline V gene. CDR3 size: 15 residues. V lost 3 bases, J lost 5 bases, and 5 bases stayed unmatched. Here the CDR3 DNA reads TGCGCCAGCAGCTCTGGGACTAGCGGAGGAGATACGCAGTATTTT. It specifies CASSSGTSGGDTQYF.

The chain recombines TRBV2 with TRBJ1-2, with a possible D match to TRBD1 (5 bases). Germline CDR1 is SNHLY and CDR2 is FYNNEI. The CDR3 has 13 residues. The CDR3 nucleotides read TGTGCAGGGAGGGGCGACTTGGGCTATGGCTACACCTTC. Translated, it gives CAGRGDLGYGYTF.

The chain uses TRBV6-5 and TRBJ1-5; unclear D gene. The CDR3 extends over 15 amino acids. V shed 0 bases and J shed 5 bases, with 11 bases lying between them. Per germline, CDR1 MNHEY and CDR2 SVGAGI. The CDR3 DNA reads TGTGCCAGCAGTTACTCGAAAGGGAGCGATCAGCCCCAGCATTTT. Translating gives CASSYSKGSDQPQHF.

This clone was recorded a few times. This chain joins TRBV5-1 and TRBJ2-3; D is unresolved. V was clipped by 0 bases and J by 11 bases, with 10 bases between them. CDR3 size: 12 residues. Looked up from germline, CDR1 is SGHRS and CDR2 is YFSETQ. The CDR3 is CASSLEERGQYF. DNA of the CDR3: TGCGCCAGCAGCTTGGAGGAGCGAGGGCAGTATTTT.

This clone is a singleton in its sample. The junction does not match germline at one end; this may be a read error. The V and J genes are TRBV7-2 and TRBJ1-2; maybe TRBD1 (6 bases). Germline V gene sequence: CDR1 SGHTA, CDR2 FQGNSA. The CDR3 runs 13 residues. The CDR3 DNA follows: TGTGCCAGCAGCTTAGACAGGGTGAGGGGCTACCCCTTC. As protein: CASSLDRVRGYPF.

The CDR3 spells CASSYSFARGNSPLHF. In nucleotides, the CDR3 is TGTGCCAGCAGTTACTCGTTTGCCCGGGGAAATTCACCCCTCCACTTT. J is TRBJ1-6 and V is TRBV6-5, with D hard to call. The germline V and J ends were trimmed by 0 bases and 7 bases, with 13 bases remaining between them. The CDR3 is 16 amino acids. CDR1 and CDR2 (germline): MNHEY, SVGAGI.

Only a few counts were recorded for this clone. The chain combines TRBV4-2 with TRBJ1-6; D remains unclear. The CDR3 has 16 amino acids. Germline V lookup: CDR1 LGHNA, CDR2 YNFKEQ. With 1 base removed from V and 7 bases from J, the gap between germline ends came to 14 bases. CDR3 residues: CASSQVGGQSNSPLHF. CDR3 nucleotides: TGTGCCAGCAGCCAAGTTGGAGGGCAGAGCAATTCACCCCTCCACTTT.

This chain connects TRBV10-3 to TRBJ2-3, with TRBD2 matching over 8 bases. This CDR3 contains 17 residues. Trimming removed 3 bases from V and 4 bases from J; junction bases left unmatched: 12. Germline V gene data show CDR1 as ENHRY and CDR2 as SYGVKD. The CDR3 is CAISESGGALLADTQYF. The CDR3 DNA reads TGTGCCATCAGTGAATCCGGGGGGGCCCTTTTGGCAGATACGCAGTATTTT.

Details on this clone: At one end the junction does not follow the germline gene, possibly because of a read error. This sequence joins TRBV6-6 and TRBJ1-2; 9 bases line up with TRBD1. The CDR3 loop spans 14 amino acids. Germline V gives CDR1 MNHNY, CDR2 SVGAGI (reference sequence). Here the CDR3 DNA reads TGTGCCAGCAGTCCGTCCCGGGACAGGGATGGCTACCCCTTC. Amino acids: CASSPSRDRDGYPF.

J is TRBJ2-7 and V is TRBV19, with 8 bases identical to TRBD1. CDR3 length equals 15 residues. CDR1 and CDR2 from the germline V gene are LNHDA and SQIVND (reference sequence). Germline trimming cut 5 bases from V and 2 bases from J; bases unmatched to any gene: 8. The CDR3 DNA follows: TGTGCCAGTAGTCCTAGACAGGGGCGAACCTACGAGCAGTACTTC. Amino acid sequence: CASSPRQGRTYEQYF.